This TCR beta chain was captured by sequencing in a study of beta chain features in type 1 diabetes. Only a few counts were recorded for this clone. At one of its ends the junction is not consistent with the germline gene, which may arise from a read error. Sorting that relied on CD45RO/CCR7/CD25/CD127/CD95/CD27 yielded CD4+ naive, central memory, regulatory and stem cell-like memory cells. The isolated RNA, all of it, was reverse transcribed, so expressed TCRB transcripts were what got sequenced. Sequencing used immunoSEQ multiplex PCR; TCRdb keeps in-frame clones, though not all of them. The table includes about 140,000 clones, 9% to 10% detected once. This CDR3 has 12 residues. The germline gives CDR1 MNHNY, CDR2 SVGAGI (reference sequence).

The receptor comes from a woman aged 40 to 55 in good health. Sample: central memory CD4+ T cells from blood. The rearrangement links TRBV6-6 to TRBJ2-7, with 12 nucleotides matching TRBD1. The CDR3 loop reads CASSRDRGQCEF. The DNA of the CDR3 is TGTGCCAGCAGTCGGGACAGGGGGCAGTGCGAGTTC.